These 20 T cell receptor beta chains came from one sample sequenced in a study of CD8 T cells in Susac syndrome. An input of roughly 0.5 to 1 ug of RNA was subjected to reverse transcription using random hexamers. TCRdb independently ran MiXCR on the immunoSEQ multiplex PCR reads; one entry per CDR3 protein. The sample holds hundreds of thousands of distinct CDR3 sequences, 70% to 90% seen once. The sample was CD8+ T cells from PBMCs. The receptors derive from a human donor with multiple sclerosis.

The rearrangement uses TRBV12-3 or TRBV12-4 and TRBJ2-1; D is undetermined. Deletions cut 10 bases from V and 12 bases from J, with 16 bases between. The CDR3 has 11 residues. The chain's CDR3 is CATYRVGGQFF. Here the CDR3 DNA reads TGTGCCACCTACCGGGTGGGTGGGCAGTTCTTC.

This chain connects TRBV4-1 to TRBJ2-2; TRBD2 matches 11 bases. V dropped 3 bases and J dropped 6; count of bases not matched to a gene: 9. The CDR3 spans 17 residues. The germline CDR1 and CDR2 sequences are MGHRA and YSYEKL. The chain's CDR3 is CASSQLLAGVWAGELFF. CDR3 in DNA: TGCGCCAGCAGCCAGTTACTAGCGGGAGTTTGGGCCGGGGAGCTGTTTTTT.

This clonotype was counted between two and nine times. The V gene is TRBV6-1, the J gene TRBJ1-5; D is possibly TRBD1 (5 bases). This CDR3 is built from 14 residues. V lost 5 bases and J lost 5, with 13 bases in between. Germline-derived CDR1 and CDR2 are MNHNS and SASEGT. The CDR3 spells CASSKTGSYQPQHF. CDR3 DNA sequence: TGTGCCAGCAGTAAAACAGGTTCCTATCAGCCCCAGCATTTT.

This chain uses TRBV27 with TRBJ2-7, with TRBD2 identical over 8 bases. The CDR3 totals 14 residues. J gave up 3 bases and V 5 bases, and 6 bases lay outside the gene matches. Germline-derived CDR1 and CDR2 are MNHEY and SMNVEV (reference sequence). The CDR3 DNA sequence: TGTGCCAGCAGTACGAGCGGGAGTCTCTACGAGCAGTACTTC. Translated: CASSTSGSLYEQYF.

The chain links TRBV12-3 or TRBV12-4 to TRBJ1-1, with D maybe TRBD1 (5 bases). The V end was cut by 10 bases, the J end by 7 bases, with 16 bases between. This CDR3 has 12 amino acids. CDR3 loop: CATPGTSGEAFF. The CDR3 DNA reads TGTGCCACCCCCGGGACTTCGGGTGAAGCTTTCTTT.

This clonotype appeared once. The chain is built from TRBV12-3 or TRBV12-4 and TRBJ1-1, with 7 bases matching TRBD1. CDR3 length: 13 amino acids. V was clipped by 8 bases and J by 5 bases; unmatched bases: 8. DNA of the CDR3: TGTGCCAGCTGTACCTCAGGGGGGACTGAAGCTTTCTTT. It codes for CASCTSGGTEAFF.

The rearrangement links TRBV28 to TRBJ2-7, with D hard to call. Germline loops: CDR1 MDHEN, CDR2 SYDVKM. The CDR3 totals 16 residues. V shed 6 bases and J shed 1 base, with 19 bases lying between them. CDR3 DNA sequence: TGTGCCAGCAGCCCACCTCTGAGGCTCAGGTCCTACGAGCAGTACTTC. It is translated as CASSPPLRLRSYEQYF.

This sequence joins TRBV9 and TRBJ2-1, with TRBD2 matching 9 bases. The CDR3 contains 15 residues. Germline V gene data show CDR1 as SGDLS and CDR2 as YYNGEE. V dropped 3 bases and J dropped 6; count of bases not matched to a gene: 7. As DNA, the CDR3 is TGTGCCAGCAGCGGCTCTAGCGGGATAGGCAATGAGCAGTTCTTC. Amino acid sequence: CASSGSSGIGNEQFF.

The rearrangement links TRBV27 to TRBJ2-7; tentatively, D is TRBD2 (6 bases). The V gene lost 4 bases and the J gene lost 2 bases, with 18 bases spanning the gap. Germline CDR1 reads MNHEY; CDR2 reads SMNVEV (reference sequence). The length of the CDR3 is 16 residues. This chain's CDR3 is CASSSAGPRKTYEQYF. The CDR3, as DNA: TGTGCCAGCAGTTCCGCGGGACCGCGGAAGACCTACGAGCAGTACTTC.

The chain employs TRBV27 and TRBJ1-5; 9 nucleotides agree with TRBD1. V trimming: 6 bases; J trimming: 7 bases; junction bases outside the gene matches: 7. CDR3 length: 14 amino acids. Germline-derived CDR1 and CDR2 are MNHEY and SMNVEV (reference sequence). The CDR3 sequence: CASRPTGGGQPQHF. CDR3 nucleotide sequence: TGTGCCAGCAGGCCTACAGGGGGCGGGCAGCCCCAGCATTTT.

The chain joins TRBV10-3 to TRBJ1-2; possible D gene TRBD1, 5 bases. CDR3 length: 16 amino acids. The V and J ends lost 3 bases and 1 base respectively, with 15 bases between them. CDR1 is ENHRY, CDR2 SYGVKD, per germline. The DNA of the CDR3 is TGTGCCATCAGTGAAACCCTAGGGGTCGATAACTATGGCTACACCTTC. Amino acids: CAISETLGVDNYGYTF.

The V call is TRBV11-2, the J call TRBJ2-1; TRBD2 is a possible D gene (5 bases). V lost 1 base, J lost 8 bases, and 12 bases lay in between. Per germline, CDR1 SGHAT and CDR2 FQNNGV. CDR3 length: 14 residues. The CDR3 coding sequence is TGTGCCAGCAGCTTAGGACGGGGAGCCCATGAGCAGTTCTTC. Its translation is CASSLGRGAHEQFF.

The sample holds a few counts of this clonotype. The chain uses TRBV7-8 and TRBJ2-3, with 14 bases that match TRBD2. This CDR3 is 16 amino acids long. Germline CDR1 and CDR2: SGHVS and FQNEAQ. V shed 5 bases, J shed 6 bases, and the junction held 7 bases outside the gene matches. The CDR3 nucleotides are TGTGCCAGCAGCCCGGGACTAGCGGGAGTAGGCGATACGCAGTATTTT. This translates into CASSPGLAGVGDTQYF.

The chain carries TRBV29-1 and TRBJ2-1, with D possibly TRBD2 on 5 matching bases. CDR1 SQVTM and CDR2 ANQGSEA come from the germline V gene. Trimming removed 7 bases at V and 7 bases at J, with 14 bases between. This CDR3 contains 12 residues. The CDR3 coding sequence is TGCAGCGCCGGAAGGGAGTCGAATGAGCAGTTCTTC. It encodes CSAGRESNEQFF.

The chain has TRBV14 and TRBJ2-7, with TRBD1 matching over 7 bases. The CDR3 is 14 residues long. CDR1 SGHDN and CDR2 FVKESK come from the germline V gene. Losses at the gene ends were 6 bases for V and 6 bases for J; bases not matched to a gene: 11. CDR3: CASRRTGERSEQYF. The CDR3 DNA reads as TGTGCCAGCAGAAGAACAGGGGAAAGGAGCGAGCAGTACTTC.

The rearrangement joins TRBV30 to TRBJ2-7, with 7 bases that match TRBD1. V lost 2 bases, J lost 5 bases, and 6 bases stayed unmatched. Germline V gives CDR1 GTSNPN, CDR2 SVGIG (reference sequence). The CDR3 length is 13 residues. The CDR3 nucleotides read TGTGCCTGGAGTTTCACAGGGGCCCACGAGCAGTACTTC. It translates to CAWSFTGAHEQYF.

This chain links TRBV5-4 with TRBJ2-3, with a tentative D call TRBD1 (5 bases). V lost 4 bases and J lost 1, with 13 bases in between. Germline CDR1 is SGHNT and CDR2 is YYREEE (reference sequence). The CDR3 is made up of 15 amino acids. The CDR3: CASSAGAVGTDTQYF. In DNA form, the CDR3 reads TGTGCCAGCAGCGCTGGGGCCGTCGGCACAGATACGCAGTATTTT.

The chain couples TRBV13 to TRBJ2-1; 11 bases are a match to TRBD2. This CDR3 is 17 amino acids long. With 3 bases clipped from V and 6 bases from J, the junction kept 10 bases outside the gene matches. The germline CDR1 and CDR2 sequences are PRHDT and FYEKMQ (reference sequence). The CDR3 bases are TGTGCCAGCAGCTTTGAAATTAGTAGCGGGAGGGCCAATGAGCAGTTCTTC. Protein product: CASSFEISSGRANEQFF.

The chain links TRBV7-8 to TRBJ1-1, with D perhaps TRBD1 (5 bases). CDR3 length equals 15 residues. Per germline, CDR1 SGHVS and CDR2 FQNEAQ. V gave up 5 bases and J gave up 2 bases, with 15 bases separating them. The CDR3 protein is CASSLERTYNTEAFF. In nucleotides, the CDR3 is TGTGCCAGCAGCCTAGAACGGACATACAACACTGAAGCTTTCTTT.

The chain couples TRBV4-1 to TRBJ1-4; D uncertain. The CDR3 runs to 13 residues. V lost 0 bases, J lost 7 bases, and 6 bases lay in between. The germline V gene has CDR1 MGHRA and CDR2 YSYEKL. The chain's CDR3 is CASSQDRFEKLFF. CDR3 coding DNA: TGCGCCAGCAGCCAAGATCGGTTTGAAAAACTGTTTTTT.